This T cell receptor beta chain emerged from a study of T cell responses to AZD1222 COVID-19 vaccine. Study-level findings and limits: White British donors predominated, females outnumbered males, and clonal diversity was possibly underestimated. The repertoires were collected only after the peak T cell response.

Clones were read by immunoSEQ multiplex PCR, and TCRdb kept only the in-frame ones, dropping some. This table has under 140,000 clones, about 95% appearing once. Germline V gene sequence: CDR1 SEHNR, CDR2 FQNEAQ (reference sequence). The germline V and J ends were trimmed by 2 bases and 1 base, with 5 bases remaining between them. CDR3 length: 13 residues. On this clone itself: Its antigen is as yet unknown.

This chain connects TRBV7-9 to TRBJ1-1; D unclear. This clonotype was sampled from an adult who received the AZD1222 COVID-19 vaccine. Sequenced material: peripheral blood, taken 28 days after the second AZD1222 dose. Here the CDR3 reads CASSLLTNTEAFF. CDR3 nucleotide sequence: TGTGCCAGCAGCTTACTCACGAACACTGAAGCTTTCTTT.